The clone carrying this TCR beta chain was observed at least ten times. Participants' own reports of clinical history determined their cohort assignment. The data are from a study of blood T cell repertoires in COVID-19. Study-level information: The United States, Italy and Spain provided the acute and convalescent COVID-19 samples.

V was cut by 1 base and J by 7 bases, with 14 bases left in between. This CDR3 contains 15 residues. CDR1 and CDR2 from the germline V gene are SEHNR and FQNEAQ (reference sequence). Only in-frame clones appear in the TCRdb table, and some are missing; sequencing was by immunoSEQ multiplex PCR. Of about 230,000 clones in the sample, 85% to 90% were seen once. This receptor was identified in a woman in her forties or fifties in a cohort exposed to, infected with or recovered from COVID-19 (not recorded which). The V gene is TRBV7-9, the J gene TRBJ2-1; D is perhaps TRBD1 (6 bases). The sample taken for sequencing was PBMCs or T cells enriched from blood (not recorded which). Written as DNA, the CDR3 is TGTGCCAGCAGCTTAGTCAGGGGCTACGAAAATGAGCAGTTCTTC. It codes for CASSLVRGYENEQFF.